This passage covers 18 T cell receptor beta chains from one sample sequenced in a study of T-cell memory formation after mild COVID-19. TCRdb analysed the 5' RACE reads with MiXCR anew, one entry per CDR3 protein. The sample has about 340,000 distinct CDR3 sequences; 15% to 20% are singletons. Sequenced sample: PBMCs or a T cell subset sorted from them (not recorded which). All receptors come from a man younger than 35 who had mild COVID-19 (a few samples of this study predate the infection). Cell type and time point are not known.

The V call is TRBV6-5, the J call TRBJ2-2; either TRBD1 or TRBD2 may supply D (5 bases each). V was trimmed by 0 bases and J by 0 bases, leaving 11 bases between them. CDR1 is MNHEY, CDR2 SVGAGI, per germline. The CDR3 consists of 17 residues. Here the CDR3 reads CASSYSTQGANTGELFF. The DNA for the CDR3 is TGTGCCAGCAGTTACTCGACTCAGGGAGCGAACACCGGGGAGCTGTTTTTT.

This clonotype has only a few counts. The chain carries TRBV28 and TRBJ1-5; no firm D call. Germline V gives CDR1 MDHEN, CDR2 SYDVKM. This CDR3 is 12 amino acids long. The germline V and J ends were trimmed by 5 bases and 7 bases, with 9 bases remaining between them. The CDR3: CASSPRSQPQHF. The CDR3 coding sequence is TGTGCCAGCAGTCCGCGCTCCCAGCCCCAGCATTTT.

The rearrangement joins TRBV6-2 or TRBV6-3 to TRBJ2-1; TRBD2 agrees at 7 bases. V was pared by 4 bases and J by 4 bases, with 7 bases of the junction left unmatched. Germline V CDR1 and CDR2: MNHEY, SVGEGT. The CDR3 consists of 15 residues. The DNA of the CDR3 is TGTGCCAGCAGTTTCCGGGGTAGCGGGTACAATGAGCAGTTCTTC. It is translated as CASSFRGSGYNEQFF.

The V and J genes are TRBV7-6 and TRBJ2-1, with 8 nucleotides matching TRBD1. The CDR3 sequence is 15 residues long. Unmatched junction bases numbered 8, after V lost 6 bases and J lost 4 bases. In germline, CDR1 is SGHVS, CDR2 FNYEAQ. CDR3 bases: TGTGCCAGCAGGAGGACCGGGACAGGATACAATGAGCAGTTCTTC. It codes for CASRRTGTGYNEQFF.

CDR3 bases: TGTGCCATCAGTGCCGAGAGATGGCCCAATGAGCAGTTCTTC. It encodes CAISAERWPNEQFF. The V and J genes are TRBV10-3 and TRBJ2-1; D unresolved. Trimming left V 4 bases short and J 6 bases short, with 13 bases between. There are 14 residues in the CDR3. Germline CDR1 is ENHRY and CDR2 is SYGVKD.

The CDR3 sequence: CASSQVGSSTDTQYF. The CDR3 nucleotides read TGCGCCAGCAGCCAAGTGGGCTCCTCCACAGATACGCAGTATTTT. The chain joins TRBV4-3 to TRBJ2-3, with unresolved D. The CDR3 is 15 amino acids. V dropped 1 base and J dropped 2 bases, with 10 bases sitting between them. In germline, CDR1 is LGHNA, CDR2 YSLEER.

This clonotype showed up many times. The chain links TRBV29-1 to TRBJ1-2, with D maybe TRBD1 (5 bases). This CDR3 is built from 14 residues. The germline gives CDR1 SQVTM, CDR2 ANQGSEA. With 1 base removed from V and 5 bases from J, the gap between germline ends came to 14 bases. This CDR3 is CSVEAPGHIYGYTF. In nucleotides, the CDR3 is TGCAGCGTTGAAGCGCCAGGGCATATTTATGGCTACACCTTC.

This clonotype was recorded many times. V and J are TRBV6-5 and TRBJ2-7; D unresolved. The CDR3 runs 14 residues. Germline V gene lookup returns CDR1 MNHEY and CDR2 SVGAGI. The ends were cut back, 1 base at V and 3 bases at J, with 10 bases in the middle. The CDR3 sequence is CASSYYPRFYEQYF. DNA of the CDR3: TGTGCCAGCAGTTACTACCCACGCTTCTACGAGCAGTACTTC.

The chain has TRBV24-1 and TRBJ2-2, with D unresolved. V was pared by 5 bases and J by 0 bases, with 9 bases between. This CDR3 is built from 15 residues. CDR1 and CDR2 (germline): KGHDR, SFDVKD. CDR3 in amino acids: CATSAGATNTGELFF. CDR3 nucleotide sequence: TGTGCCACCAGTGCCGGAGCTACGAACACCGGGGAGCTGTTTTTT.

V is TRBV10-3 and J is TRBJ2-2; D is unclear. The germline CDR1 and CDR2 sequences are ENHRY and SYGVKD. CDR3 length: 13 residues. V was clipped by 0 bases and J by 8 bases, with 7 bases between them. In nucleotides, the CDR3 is TGTGCCATCAGTGAGTCGGGAATTGGGGAGCTGTTTTTT. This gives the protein CAISESGIGELFF.

The CDR3, as DNA: TGCAGTGCCCGTGGACAGGGGAGGGATACGCAGTATTTT. Amino acids: CSARGQGRDTQYF. This chain links TRBV20-1 with TRBJ2-3, with 9 bases that match TRBD1. The V segment lost 6 bases and the J segment 6 bases; nucleotides outside the gene matches: 7. CDR3 length equals 13 residues. Germline V gene data show CDR1 as DFQATT and CDR2 as SNEGSKA (reference sequence).

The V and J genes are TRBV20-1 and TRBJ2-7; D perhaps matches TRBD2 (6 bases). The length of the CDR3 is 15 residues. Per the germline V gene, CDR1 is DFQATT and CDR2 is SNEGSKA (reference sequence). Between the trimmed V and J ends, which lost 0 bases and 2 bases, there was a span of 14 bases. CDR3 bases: TGCAGTGCTAGAGACGCAGGGAGGTTAACCTACGAGCAGTACGTC. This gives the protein CSARDAGRLTYEQYV.

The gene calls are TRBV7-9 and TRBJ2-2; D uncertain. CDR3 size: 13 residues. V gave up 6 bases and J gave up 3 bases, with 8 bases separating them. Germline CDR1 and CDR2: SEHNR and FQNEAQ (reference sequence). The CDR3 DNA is TGTGCCAGCAGGGCCGGTTACACCGGGGAGCTGTTTTTT. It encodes CASRAGYTGELFF.

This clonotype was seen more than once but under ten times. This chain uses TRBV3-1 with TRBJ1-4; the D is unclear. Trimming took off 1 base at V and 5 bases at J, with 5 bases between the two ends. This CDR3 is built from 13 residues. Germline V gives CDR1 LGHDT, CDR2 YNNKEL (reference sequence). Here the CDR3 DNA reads TGTGCCAGCAGCCAAGGCTGGAATGAAAAACTGTTTTTT. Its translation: CASSQGWNEKLFF.

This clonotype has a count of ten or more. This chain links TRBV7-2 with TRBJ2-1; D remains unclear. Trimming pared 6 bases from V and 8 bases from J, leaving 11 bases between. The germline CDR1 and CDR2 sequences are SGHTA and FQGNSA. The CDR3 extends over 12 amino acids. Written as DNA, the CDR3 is TGTGCCAGCAGTACCCCCCGGGATGAGCAGTTCTTC. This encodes CASSTPRDEQFF.

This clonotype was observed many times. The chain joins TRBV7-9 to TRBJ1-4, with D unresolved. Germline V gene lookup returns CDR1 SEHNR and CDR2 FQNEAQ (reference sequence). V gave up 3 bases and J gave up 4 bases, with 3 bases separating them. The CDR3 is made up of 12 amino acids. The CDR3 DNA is TGTGCCAGCAGCTTCGATAATGAAAAACTGTTTTTT. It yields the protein CASSFDNEKLFF. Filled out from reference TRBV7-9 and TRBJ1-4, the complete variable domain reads DTGVSQNPRHKITKRGQNVTFRCDPISEHNRLYWYRQTLGQGPEFLTYFQNEAQLEKSRLLSDRFSAERPKGSFSTLEIQRTEQGDSAMYLCASSFDNEKLFFGSGTQLSVL.

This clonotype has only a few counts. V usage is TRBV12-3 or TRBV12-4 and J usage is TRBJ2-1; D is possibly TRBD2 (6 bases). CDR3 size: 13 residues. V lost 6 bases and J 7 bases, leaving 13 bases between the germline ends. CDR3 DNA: TGTGCCAGCAGCTCCATGGCGGGGAATGAGCAGTTCTTC. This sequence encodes CASSSMAGNEQFF.

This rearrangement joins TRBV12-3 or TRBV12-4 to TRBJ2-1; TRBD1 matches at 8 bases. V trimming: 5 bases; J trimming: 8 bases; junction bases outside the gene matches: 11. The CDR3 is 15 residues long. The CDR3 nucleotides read TGTGCCAGCAGTCCGAGAGGAGGACAGGGCCATGAGCAGTTCTTC. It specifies CASSPRGGQGHEQFF.